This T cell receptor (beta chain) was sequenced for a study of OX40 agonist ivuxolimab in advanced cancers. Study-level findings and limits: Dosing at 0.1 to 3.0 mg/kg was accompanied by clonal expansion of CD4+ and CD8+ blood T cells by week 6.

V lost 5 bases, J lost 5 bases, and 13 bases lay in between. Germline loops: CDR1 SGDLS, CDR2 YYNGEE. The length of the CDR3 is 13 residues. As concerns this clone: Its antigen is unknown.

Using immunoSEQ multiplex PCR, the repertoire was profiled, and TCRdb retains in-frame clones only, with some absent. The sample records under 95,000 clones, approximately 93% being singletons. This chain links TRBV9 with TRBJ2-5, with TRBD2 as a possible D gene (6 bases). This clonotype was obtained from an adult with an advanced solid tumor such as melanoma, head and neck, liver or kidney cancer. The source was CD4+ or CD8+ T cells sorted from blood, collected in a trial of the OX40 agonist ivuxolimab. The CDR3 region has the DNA TGTGCCAGCAGGGGACTCACCGGGGAGACCCAGTACTTC. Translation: CASRGLTGETQYF.